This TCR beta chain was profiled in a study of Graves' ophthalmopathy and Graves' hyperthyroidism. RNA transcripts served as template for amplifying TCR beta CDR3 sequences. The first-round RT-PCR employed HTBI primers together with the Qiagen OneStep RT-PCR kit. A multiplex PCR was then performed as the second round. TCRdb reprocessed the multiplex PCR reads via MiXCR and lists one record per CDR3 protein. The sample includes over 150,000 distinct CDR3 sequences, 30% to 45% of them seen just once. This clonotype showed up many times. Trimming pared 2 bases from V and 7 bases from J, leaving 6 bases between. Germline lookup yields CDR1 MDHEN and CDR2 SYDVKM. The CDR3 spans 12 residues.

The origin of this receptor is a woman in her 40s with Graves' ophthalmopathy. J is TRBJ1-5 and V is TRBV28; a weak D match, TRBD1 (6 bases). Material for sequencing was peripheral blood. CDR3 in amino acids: CASSLQGQPQHF. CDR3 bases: TGTGCCAGCAGTTTACAGGGGCAGCCCCAGCATTTT.